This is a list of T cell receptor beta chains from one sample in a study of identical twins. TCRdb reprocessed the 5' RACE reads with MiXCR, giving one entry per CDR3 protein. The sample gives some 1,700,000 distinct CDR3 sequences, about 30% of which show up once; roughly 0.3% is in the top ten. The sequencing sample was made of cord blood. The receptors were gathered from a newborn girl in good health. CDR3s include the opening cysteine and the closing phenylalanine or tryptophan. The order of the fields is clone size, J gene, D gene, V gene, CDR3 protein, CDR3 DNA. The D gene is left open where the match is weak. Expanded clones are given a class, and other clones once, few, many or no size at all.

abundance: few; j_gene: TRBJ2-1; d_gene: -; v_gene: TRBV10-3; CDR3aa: CAIRYGGSSYNEQFF; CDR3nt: TGTGCCATCCGTTATGGGGGGAGCTCCTACAATGAGCAGTTCTTC
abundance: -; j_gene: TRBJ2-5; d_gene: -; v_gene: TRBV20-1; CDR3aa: CSARDLIQRTYF; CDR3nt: TGCAGTGCTAGAGATCTGATACAGCGAACGTACTTC
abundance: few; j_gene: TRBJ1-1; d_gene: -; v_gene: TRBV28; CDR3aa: CASRLDLLGGGGTEAFF; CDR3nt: TGTGCCAGCAGATTAGATCTCCTGGGGGGGGGCGGCACTGAAGCTTTCTTT
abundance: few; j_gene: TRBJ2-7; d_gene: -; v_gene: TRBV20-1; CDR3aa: CSASFYGGGYEQYF; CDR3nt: TGCAGTGCTAGTTTTTACGGGGGCGGGTACGAGCAGTACTTC
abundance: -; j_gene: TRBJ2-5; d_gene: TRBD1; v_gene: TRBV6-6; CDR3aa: CASRVGGASETQYF; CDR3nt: TGTGCCAGCCGGGTAGGGGGCGCTTCAGAGACCCAGTACTTC
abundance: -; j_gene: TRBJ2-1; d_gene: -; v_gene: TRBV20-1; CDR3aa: CSASFHLSYNEQFF; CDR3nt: TGCAGTGCTTCATTCCACCTCTCCTACAATGAGCAGTTCTTC
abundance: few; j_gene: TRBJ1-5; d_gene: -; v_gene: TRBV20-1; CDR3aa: CSAPGRAYSNQPQHF; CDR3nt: TGCAGTGCCCCCGGACGGGCTTATAGCAATCAGCCCCAGCATTTT
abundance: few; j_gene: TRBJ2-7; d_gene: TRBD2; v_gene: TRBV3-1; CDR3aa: CASSQFIAGYNEQYF; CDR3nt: TGTGCCAGCAGCCAGTTTATAGCGGGGTACAATGAGCAGTACTTC
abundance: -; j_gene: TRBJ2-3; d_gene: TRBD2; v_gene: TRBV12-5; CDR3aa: CASRASGVYYTQYF; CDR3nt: TGTGCTAGTAGGGCTAGCGGGGTGTACTATACGCAGTATTTT
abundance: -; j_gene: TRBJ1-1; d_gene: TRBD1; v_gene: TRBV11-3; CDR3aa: CASSRQGDTEAFF; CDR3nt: TGTGCCAGCAGTCGACAGGGCGACACTGAAGCTTTCTTT
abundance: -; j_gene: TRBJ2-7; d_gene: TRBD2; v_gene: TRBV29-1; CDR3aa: CSVAETGTSPYEQYF; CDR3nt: TGCAGCGTTGCGGAGACCGGGACTAGTCCCTACGAGCAGTACTTC
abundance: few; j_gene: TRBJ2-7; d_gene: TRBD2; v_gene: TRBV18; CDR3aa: CASSLPSGSFRRSYNEQYF; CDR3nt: TGTGCCAGCTCACTTCCGAGCGGGAGTTTCAGGAGGTCCTACAATGAGCAGTACTTC
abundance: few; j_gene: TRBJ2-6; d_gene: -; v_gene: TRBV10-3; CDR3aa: CAIRNRAAGANVLTF; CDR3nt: TGTGCCATCAGGAACAGGGCGGCGGGGGCCAACGTCCTGACTTTC
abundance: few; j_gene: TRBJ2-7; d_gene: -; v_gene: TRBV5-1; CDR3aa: CASSHTGTASYEQYF; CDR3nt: TGCGCCAGCAGCCACACCGGGACCGCGTCCTACGAGCAGTACTTC
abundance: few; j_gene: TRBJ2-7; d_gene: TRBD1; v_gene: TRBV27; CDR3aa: CPSSPQGAYEQYF; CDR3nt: TGTCCCAGCAGCCCACAGGGGGCCTACGAGCAGTACTTC
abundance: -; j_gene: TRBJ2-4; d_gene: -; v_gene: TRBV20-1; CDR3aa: CSVISSEGIQYF; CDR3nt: TGCAGTGTAATTAGCTCGGAGGGCATTCAGTACTTC
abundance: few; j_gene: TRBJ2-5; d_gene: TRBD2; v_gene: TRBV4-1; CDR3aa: CASSQPASGRHNEQYF; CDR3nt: TGCGCCAGCAGCCAACCTGCTAGCGGGAGGCACAATGAGCAGTACTTC
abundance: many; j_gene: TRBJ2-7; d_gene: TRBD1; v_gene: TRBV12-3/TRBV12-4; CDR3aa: CASSFRQGVYEQYF; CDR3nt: TGTGCCAGCAGTTTTAGACAGGGGGTATACGAGCAGTACTTC
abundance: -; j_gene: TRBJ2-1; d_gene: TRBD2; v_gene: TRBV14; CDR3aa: CASSQDALAGGNEQFF; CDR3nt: TGTGCCAGCAGCCAAGATGCACTAGCGGGAGGCAATGAGCAGTTCTTC
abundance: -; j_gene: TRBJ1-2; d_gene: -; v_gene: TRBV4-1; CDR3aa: CASSQEEGRGYTF; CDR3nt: TGCGCCAGCAGCCAAGAAGAGGGGCGCGGCTACACCTTC
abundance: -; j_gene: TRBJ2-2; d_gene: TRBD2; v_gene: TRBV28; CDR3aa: CASSLGREEAGELFF; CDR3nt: TGTGCCAGCAGTTTGGGGCGGGAGGAGGCCGGGGAGCTGTTTTTT
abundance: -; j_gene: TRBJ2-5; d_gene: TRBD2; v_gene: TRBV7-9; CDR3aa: CASSLVAGTRETQYF; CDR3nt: TGTGCCAGCAGCTTAGTAGCGGGGACTCGAGAGACCCAGTACTTC
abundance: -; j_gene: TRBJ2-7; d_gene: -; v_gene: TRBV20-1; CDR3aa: CSASHPYEQYF; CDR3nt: TGCAGTGCCAGCCACCCCTACGAGCAGTACTTC
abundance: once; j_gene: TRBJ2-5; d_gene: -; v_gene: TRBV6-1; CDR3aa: CASSASIARREQYF; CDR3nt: TGTGCCAGCAGTGCCTCAATAGCTAGGAGAGAGCAGTACTTC
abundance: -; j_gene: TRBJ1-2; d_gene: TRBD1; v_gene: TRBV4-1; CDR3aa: CASSQVGQGSNYGYTF; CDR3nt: TGCGCCAGCAGCCAAGTGGGACAGGGATCTAACTATGGCTACACCTTC
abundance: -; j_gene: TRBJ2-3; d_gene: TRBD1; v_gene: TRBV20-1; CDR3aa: CSAQAGQGTDTQYF; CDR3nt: TGCAGTGCTCAGGCTGGACAGGGCACAGATACGCAGTATTTT
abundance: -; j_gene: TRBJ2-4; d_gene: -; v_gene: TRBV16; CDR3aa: CASSHSGAGNIQYF; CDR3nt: TGTGCCAGCAGCCATTCAGGGGCGGGGAACATTCAGTACTTC
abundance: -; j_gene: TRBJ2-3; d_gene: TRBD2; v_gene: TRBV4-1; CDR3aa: CASSQGVRLAGEFTDTQYF; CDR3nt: TGCGCCAGCAGCCAAGGGGTCAGACTAGCGGGAGAATTCACAGATACGCAGTATTTT